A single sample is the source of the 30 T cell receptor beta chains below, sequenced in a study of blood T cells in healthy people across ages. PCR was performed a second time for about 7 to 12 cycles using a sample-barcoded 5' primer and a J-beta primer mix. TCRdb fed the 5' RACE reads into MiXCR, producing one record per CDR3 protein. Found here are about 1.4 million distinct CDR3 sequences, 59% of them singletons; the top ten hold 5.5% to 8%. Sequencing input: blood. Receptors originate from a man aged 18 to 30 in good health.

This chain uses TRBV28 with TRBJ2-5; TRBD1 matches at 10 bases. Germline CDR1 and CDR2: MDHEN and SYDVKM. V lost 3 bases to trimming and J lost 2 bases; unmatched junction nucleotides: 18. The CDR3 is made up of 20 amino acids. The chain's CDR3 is CASSFWPSSTGQGGQETQYF. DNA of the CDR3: TGTGCCAGCAGTTTTTGGCCCTCCTCTACCGGACAGGGGGGGCAAGAGACCCAGTACTTC.

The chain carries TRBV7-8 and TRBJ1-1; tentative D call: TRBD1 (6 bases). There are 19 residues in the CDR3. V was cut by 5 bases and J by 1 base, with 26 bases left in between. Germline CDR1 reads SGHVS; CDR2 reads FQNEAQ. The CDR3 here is CASSHLYREPYIPNTEAFF. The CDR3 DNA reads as TGTGCCAGCAGCCACTTATACAGGGAGCCATACATTCCGAACACTGAAGCTTTCTTT.

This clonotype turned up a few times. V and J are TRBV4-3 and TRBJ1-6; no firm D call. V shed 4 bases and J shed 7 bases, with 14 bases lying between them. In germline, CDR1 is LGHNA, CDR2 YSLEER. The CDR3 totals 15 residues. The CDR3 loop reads CASSPSSRRNSPLHF. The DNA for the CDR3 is TGCGCCAGCAGCCCAAGCAGCAGGAGGAATTCACCCCTCCACTTT.

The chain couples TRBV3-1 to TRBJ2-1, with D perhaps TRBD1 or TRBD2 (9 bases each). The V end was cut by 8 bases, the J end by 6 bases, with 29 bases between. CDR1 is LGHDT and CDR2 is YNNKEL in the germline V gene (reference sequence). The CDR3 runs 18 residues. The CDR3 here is CASAPRDRVLAGLNEQFF. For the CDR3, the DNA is TGTGCCAGCGCTCCCCGGGACAGGGTTCTAGCGGGACTCAATGAGCAGTTCTTC.

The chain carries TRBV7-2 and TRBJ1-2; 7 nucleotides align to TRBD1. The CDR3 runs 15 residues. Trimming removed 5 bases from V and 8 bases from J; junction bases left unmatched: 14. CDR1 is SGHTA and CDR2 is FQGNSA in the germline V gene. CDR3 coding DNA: TGTGCCAGCAGCCCAAGACAGGGAAAGGCCACCGGCTACACCTTC. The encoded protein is CASSPRQGKATGYTF.

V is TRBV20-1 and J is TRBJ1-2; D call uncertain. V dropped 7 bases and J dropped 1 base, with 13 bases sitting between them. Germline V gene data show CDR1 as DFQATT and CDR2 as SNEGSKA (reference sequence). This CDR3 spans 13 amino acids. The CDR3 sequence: CSVLTDLNYGYTF. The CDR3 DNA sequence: TGCAGTGTTTTAACAGACCTTAACTATGGCTACACCTTC.

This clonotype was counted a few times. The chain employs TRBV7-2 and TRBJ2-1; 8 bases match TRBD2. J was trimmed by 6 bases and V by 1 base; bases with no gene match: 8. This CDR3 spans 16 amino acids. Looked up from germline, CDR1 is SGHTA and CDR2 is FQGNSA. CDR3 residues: CASSLDVAGSLNEQFF. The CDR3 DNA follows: TGTGCCAGCAGCTTAGACGTAGCGGGGAGCCTCAATGAGCAGTTCTTC.

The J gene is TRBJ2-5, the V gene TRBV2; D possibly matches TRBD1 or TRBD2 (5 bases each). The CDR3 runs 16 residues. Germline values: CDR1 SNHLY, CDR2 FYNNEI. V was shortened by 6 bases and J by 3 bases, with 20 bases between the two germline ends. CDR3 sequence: CASSGVPGTAEETQYF. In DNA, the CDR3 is TGTGCCAGCAGCGGGGTTCCCGGGACGGCTGAAGAGACCCAGTACTTC. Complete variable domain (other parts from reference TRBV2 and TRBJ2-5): EPEVTQTPSHQVTQMGQEVILRCVPISNHLYFYWYRQILGQKVEFLVSFYNNEISEKSEIFDDQFSVERPDGSNFTLKIRSTKLEDSAMYFCASSGVPGTAEETQYFGPGTRLLVL.

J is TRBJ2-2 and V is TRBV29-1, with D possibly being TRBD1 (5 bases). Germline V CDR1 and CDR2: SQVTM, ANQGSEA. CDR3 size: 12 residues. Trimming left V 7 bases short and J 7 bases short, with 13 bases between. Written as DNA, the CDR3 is TGCAGCGCTGACCAGGGTGGCGGGGAGCTGTTTTTT. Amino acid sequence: CSADQGGGELFF.

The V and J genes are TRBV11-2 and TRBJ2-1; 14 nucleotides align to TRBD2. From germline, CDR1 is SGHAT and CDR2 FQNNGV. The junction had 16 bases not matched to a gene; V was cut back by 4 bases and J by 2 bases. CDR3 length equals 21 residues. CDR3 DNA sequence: TGTGCCAGCAGCTCGATCCAGGGACTAGCGGGAGAATCTCCACCCTACAATGAGCAGTTCTTC. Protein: CASSSIQGLAGESPPYNEQFF.

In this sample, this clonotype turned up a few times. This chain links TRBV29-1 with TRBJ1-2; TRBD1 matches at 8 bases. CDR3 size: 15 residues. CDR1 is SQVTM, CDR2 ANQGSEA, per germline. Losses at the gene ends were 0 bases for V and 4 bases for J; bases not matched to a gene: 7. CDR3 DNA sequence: TGCAGCGTTGAAGATTGGACAGGGTCCTTCTATGGCTACACCTTC. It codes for CSVEDWTGSFYGYTF.

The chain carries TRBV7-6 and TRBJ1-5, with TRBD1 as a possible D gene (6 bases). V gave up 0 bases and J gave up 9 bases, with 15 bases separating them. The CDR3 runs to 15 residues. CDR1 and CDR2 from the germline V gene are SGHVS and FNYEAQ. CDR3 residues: CASSLAEQGKWPQHF. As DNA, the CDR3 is TGTGCCAGCAGCTTAGCGGAGCAGGGGAAGTGGCCCCAGCATTTT.

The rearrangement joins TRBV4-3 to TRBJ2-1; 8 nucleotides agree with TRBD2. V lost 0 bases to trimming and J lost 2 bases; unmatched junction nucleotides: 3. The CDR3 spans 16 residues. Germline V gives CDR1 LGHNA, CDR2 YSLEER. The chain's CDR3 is CASSQDLAGTYNEQFF. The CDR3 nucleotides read TGCGCCAGCAGCCAAGACCTAGCGGGTACCTACAATGAGCAGTTCTTC.

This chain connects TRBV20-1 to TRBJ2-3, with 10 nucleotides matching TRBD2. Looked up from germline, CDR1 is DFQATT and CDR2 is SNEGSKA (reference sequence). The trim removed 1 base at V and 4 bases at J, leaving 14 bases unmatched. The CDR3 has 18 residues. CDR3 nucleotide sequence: TGCAGTGCTAGAGTGTCTGTGGGGCTAGCGGGAGACTCAGATACGCAGTATTTT. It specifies CSARVSVGLAGDSDTQYF.

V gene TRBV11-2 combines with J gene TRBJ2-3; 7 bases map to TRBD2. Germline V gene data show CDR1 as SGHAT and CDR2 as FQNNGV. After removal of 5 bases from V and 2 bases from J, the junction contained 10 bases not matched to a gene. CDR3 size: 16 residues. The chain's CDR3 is CASSQALGGTTDTQYF. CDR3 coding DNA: TGTGCCAGCAGCCAGGCCCTCGGGGGGACCACAGATACGCAGTATTTT.

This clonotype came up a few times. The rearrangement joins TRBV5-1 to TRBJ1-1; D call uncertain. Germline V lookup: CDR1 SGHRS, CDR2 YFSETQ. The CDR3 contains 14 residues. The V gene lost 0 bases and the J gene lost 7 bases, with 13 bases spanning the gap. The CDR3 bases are TGCGCCAGCAGCTTGGTTGGAGGGTCAGATGAAGCTTTCTTT. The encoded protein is CASSLVGGSDEAFF. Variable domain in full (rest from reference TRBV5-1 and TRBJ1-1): KAGVTQTPRYLIKTRGQQVTLSCSPISGHRSVSWYQQTPGQGLQFLFEYFSETQRNKGNFPGRFSGRQFSNSRSEMNVSTLELGDSALYLCASSLVGGSDEAFFGQGTRLTVV.

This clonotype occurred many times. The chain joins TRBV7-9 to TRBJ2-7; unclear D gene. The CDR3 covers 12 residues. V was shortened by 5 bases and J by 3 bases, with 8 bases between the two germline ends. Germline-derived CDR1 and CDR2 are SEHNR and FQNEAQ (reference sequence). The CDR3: CASSPRVYEQYF. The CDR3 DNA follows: TGTGCCAGCAGCCCCCGGGTCTACGAGCAGTACTTC.

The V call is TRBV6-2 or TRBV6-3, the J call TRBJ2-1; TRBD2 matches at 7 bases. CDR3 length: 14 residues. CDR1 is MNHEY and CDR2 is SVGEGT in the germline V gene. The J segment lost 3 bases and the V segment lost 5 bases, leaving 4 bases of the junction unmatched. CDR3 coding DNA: TGTGCCAGCAGTCTTAAGCGGGGCTACAATGAGCAGTTCTTC. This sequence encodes CASSLKRGYNEQFF.

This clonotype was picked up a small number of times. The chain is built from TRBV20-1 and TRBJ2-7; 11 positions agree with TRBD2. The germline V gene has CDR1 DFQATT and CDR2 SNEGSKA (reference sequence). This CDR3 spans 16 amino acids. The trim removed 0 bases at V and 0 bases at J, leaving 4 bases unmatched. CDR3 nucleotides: TGCAGTGCTAGAGAGACTAGCGGGGAACTCTCCTACGAGCAGTACTTC. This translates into CSARETSGELSYEQYF.

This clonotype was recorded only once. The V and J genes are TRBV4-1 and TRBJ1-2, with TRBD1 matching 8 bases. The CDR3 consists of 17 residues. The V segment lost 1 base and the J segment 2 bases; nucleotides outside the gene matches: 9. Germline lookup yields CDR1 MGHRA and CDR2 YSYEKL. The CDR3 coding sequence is TGCGCCAGCAGCCAAGGATTAGGTAGGACAGGGAACTATGGCTACACCTTC. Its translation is CASSQGLGRTGNYGYTF.

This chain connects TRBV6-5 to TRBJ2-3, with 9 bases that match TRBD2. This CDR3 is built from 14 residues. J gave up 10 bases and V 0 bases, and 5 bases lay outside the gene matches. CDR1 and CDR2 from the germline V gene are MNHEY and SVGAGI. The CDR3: CASSYSGGRAAQYF. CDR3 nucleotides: TGTGCCAGCAGTTACTCTGGCGGGAGGGCGGCGCAGTATTTT.

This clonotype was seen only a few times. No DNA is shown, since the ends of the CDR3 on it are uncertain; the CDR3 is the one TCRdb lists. CDR3 amino acids: CASSRRRAGQEFFRNTGELFF. This chain joins TRBV21-1 and TRBJ2-2; the table's D gene call, TRBD2, was not cross checked with the DNA. TRBV21-1 is shown as a pseudogene. The CDR3 comprises 21 residues, both ends counted.

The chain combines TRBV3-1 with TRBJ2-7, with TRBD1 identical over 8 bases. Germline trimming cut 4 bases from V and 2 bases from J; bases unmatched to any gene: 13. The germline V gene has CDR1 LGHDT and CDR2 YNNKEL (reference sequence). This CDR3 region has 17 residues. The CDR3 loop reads CASSPWTGKGKPYEQYF. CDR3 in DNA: TGTGCCAGCAGCCCCTGGACAGGGAAGGGCAAGCCCTACGAGCAGTACTTC.

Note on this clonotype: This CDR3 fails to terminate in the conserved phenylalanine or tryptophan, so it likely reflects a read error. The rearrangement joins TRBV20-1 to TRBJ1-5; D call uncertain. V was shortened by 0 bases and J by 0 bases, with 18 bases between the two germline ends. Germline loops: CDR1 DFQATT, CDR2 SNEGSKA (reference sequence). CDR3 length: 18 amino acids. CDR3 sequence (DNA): TGCAGTGCTAGAGATCGCCCCCTTCAACAGATTAGCAATCAGCCCCAGCATTCT. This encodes CSARDRPLQQISNQPQHS.

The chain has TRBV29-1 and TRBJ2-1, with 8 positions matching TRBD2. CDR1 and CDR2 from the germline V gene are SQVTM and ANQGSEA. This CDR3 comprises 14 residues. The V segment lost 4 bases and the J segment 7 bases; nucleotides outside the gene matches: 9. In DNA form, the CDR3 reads TGCAGCGTTGGGTTGCCGGGAGGGTTAAATGAGCAGTTCTTC. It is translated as CSVGLPGGLNEQFF.

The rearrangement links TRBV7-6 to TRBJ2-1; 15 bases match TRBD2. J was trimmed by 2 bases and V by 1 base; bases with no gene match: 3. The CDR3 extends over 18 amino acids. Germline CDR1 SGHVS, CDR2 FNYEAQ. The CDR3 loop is CASSLGTSGGATYNEQFF. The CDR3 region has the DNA TGTGCCAGCAGCTTAGGGACTAGCGGGGGGGCCACCTACAATGAGCAGTTCTTC.

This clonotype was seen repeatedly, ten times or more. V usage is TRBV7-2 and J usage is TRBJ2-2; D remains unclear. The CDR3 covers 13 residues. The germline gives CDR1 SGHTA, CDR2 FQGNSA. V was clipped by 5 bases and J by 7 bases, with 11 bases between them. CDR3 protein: CASSPEIGGELFF. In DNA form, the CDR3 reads TGTGCCAGCAGCCCCGAGATTGGCGGGGAGCTGTTTTTT.

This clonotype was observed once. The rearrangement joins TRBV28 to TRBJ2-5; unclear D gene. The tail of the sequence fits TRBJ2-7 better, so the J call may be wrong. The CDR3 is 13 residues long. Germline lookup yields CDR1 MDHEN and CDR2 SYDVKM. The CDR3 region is CASSPPLAYEQYF. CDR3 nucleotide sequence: TGTGCCAGCAGTCCCCCCCTGGCTTACGAGCAGTACTTC.

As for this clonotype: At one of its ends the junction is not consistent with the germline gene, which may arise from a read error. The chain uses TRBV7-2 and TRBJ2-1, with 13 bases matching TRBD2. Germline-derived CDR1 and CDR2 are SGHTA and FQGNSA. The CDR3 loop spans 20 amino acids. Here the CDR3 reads CASSLRRSGRLAGGYNGQFF. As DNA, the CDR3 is TGTGCCAGCAGCTTAAGGAGGTCCGGACGACTAGCGGGGGGTTACAATGGGCAGTTCTTC.

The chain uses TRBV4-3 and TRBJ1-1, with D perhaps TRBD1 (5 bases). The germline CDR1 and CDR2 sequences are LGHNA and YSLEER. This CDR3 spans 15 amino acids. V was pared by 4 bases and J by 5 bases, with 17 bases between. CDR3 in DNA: TGCGCCAGCAGCCCCTCAGGCGGGGGTGGTACTGAAGCTTTCTTT. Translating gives CASSPSGGGGTEAFF.